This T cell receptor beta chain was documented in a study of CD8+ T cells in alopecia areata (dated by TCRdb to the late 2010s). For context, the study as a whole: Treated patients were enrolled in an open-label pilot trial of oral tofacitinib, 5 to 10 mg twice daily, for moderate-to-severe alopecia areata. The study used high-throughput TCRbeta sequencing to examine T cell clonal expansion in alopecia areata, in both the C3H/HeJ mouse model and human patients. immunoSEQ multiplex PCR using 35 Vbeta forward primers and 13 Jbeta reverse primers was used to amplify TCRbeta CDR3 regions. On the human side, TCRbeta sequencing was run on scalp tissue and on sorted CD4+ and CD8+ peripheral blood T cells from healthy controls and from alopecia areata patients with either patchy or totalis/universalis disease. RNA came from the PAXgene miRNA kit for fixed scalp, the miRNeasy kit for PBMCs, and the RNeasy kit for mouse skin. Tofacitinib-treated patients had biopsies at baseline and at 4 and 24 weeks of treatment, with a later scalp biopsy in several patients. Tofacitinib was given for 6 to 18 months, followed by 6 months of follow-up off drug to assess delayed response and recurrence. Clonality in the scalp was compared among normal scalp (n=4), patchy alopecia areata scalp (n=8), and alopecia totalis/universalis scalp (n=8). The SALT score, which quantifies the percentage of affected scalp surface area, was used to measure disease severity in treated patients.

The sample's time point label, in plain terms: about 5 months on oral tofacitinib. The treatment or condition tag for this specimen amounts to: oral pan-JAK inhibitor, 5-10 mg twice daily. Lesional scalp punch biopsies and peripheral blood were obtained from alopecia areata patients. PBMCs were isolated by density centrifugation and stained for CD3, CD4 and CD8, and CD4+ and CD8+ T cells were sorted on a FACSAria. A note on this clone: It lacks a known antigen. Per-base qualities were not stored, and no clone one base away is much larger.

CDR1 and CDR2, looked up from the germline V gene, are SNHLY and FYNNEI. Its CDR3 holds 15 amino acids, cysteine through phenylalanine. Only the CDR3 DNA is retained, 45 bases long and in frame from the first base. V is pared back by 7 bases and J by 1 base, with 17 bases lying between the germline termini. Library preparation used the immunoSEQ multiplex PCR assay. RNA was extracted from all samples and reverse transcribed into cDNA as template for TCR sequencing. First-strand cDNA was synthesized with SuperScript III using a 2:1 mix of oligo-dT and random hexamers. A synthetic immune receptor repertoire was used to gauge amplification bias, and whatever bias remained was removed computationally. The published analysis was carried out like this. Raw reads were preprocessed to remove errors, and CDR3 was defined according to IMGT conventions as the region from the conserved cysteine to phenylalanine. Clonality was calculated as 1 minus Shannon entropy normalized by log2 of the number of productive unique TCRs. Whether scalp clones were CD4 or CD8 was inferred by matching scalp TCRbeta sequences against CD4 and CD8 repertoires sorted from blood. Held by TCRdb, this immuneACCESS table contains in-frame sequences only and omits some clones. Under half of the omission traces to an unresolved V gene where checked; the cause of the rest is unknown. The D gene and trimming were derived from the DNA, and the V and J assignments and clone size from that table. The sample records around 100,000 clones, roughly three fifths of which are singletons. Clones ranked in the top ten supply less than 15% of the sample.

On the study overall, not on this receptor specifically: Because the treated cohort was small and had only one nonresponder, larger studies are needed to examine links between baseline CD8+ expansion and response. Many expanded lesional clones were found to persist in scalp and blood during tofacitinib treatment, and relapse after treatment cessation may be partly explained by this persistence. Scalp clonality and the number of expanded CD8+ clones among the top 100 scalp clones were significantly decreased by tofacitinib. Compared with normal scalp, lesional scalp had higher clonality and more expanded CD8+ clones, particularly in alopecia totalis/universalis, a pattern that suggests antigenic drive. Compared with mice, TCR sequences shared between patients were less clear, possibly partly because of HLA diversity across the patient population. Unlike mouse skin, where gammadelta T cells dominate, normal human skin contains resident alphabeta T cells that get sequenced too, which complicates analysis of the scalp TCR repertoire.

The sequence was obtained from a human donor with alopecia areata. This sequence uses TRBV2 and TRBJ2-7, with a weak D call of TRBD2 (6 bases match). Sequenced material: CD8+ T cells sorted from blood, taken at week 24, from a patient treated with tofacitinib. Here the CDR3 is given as CASIGGEVTSYEQYF. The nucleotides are TGTGCCAGCATCGGAGGGGAGGTGACTTCCTACGAGCAGTACTTC.